Given below is one TCR beta chain in context. Its matching antigen is unknown. Extracted from the samples, RNA was reverse transcribed into cDNA to serve as the sequencing template. Profiling relied on immunoSEQ multiplex PCR, and the TCRdb table lists in-frame clones only, not all of them. The data contain 200,000 to 250,000 clones, 57% of them singletons. This specimen belongs to a study of CD8+ T cells in alopecia areata. The overall study: A regimen of oral tofacitinib, 5 to 10 mg twice daily, was given to treated patients. Patients in the study were on tofacitinib for 6 to 18 months, then off it for 6 months.

Findings and limits, study-wide: Researchers report lesional scalp, most notably alopecia totalis/universalis, outstripped normal scalp in clonality.

Germline values: CDR1 PRHDT, CDR2 FYEKMQ (reference sequence). V was shortened by 2 bases and J by 0 bases, with 2 bases between the two germline ends. The CDR3 is 12 amino acids. Sample: CD4+ T cells sorted from blood, taken at week 0. The sequence came from a human donor with alopecia areata. The chain is built from TRBV13 and TRBJ2-7; no firm D call. CDR3 in amino acids: CASSLFSYEQYF. The CDR3 nucleotides are TGTGCCAGCAGCTTATTCTCCTACGAGCAGTACTTC.